This entry lists 6 T cell receptor beta chains sequenced from one sample in a study of molecular identifiers for immune sequencing clone quantification. A single record per CDR3 protein comes from TCRdb applying MiXCR to the PCR reads. This sample yields under 600,000 distinct CDR3 sequences, of which over 20% are seen a single time; more than 0.8% belongs to the top ten. The sample consisted of naive CD8+ T cells from blood, with Jurkat cell RNA spiked in. Subset meaning: FACS-sorted CD8+CD4-CCR7+CD45RA+ naive T cells. Receptors originate from a human donor in good health. Some libraries in this study had Jurkat cell RNA spiked in.

About this clonotype: A much larger clone lies a single base off, so this may be a read error. The chain recombines TRBV21-1 with TRBJ1-5. TRBV21-1 is a pseudogene. The CDR3 has 15 residues. The CDR3 here is CASSKKERSNQPQHF. The CDR3 DNA reads TGTGCCAGCAGCAAAAAGGAACGGAGCAATCAGCCCCAGCATTTT.

This clonotype was seen ten or more times. V usage is TRBV11-2 and J usage is TRBJ1-1; perhaps TRBD1 as D (6 bases). The germline V gene has CDR1 SGHAT and CDR2 FQNNGV. There are 15 residues in the CDR3. Trimming took off 5 bases at V and 5 bases at J, with 18 bases between the two ends. This chain's CDR3 is CASSLPVLGGTEAFF. The DNA of the CDR3 is TGTGCCAGCAGCCTCCCAGTTCTAGGGGGGACTGAAGCTTTCTTT.

The CDR3 nucleotides are TGTGCCATCAGTGACCCGGGGGAGGAACGAATAAACGAGCAGTACTTC. This encodes CAISDPGEERINEQYF. The chain links TRBV10-3 to TRBJ2-7; D is perhaps TRBD2 (6 bases). The CDR3 sequence is 16 residues long. CDR1 and CDR2 (germline): ENHRY, SYGVKD. The V end was cut by 3 bases, the J end by 5 bases, with 20 bases between.

The CDR3 coding sequence is TGTGCCAGCAGCTCTTCACTAGCCGGGGAGCTGTTTTTT. As protein: CASSSSLAGELFF. The rearrangement links TRBV11-2 to TRBJ2-2; D possibly corresponds to TRBD2 (5 bases). The CDR3 sequence is 13 residues long. Germline loops: CDR1 SGHAT, CDR2 FQNNGV. Trimming took off 4 bases at V and 6 bases at J, with 9 bases between the two ends.

This clonotype was detected only a few times. The chain uses TRBV30 and TRBJ2-7; D uncertain. The germline gives CDR1 GTSNPN, CDR2 SVGIG (reference sequence). The CDR3 runs 13 residues. Trimming pared 3 bases from V and 0 bases from J, leaving 9 bases between. The CDR3 region is CAWSAGGSYEQYF. The CDR3 DNA reads TGTGCCTGGAGCGCCGGTGGCTCCTACGAGCAGTACTTC.

As concerns this clonotype: This may be a read error: a much more frequent sequence differs by one nucleotide. V gene TRBV4-3 combines with J gene TRBJ1-1; D not certain. V lost 0 bases to trimming and J lost 5 bases, with 13 bases between them. Germline loops: CDR1 LGHNA, CDR2 YSLEER. The CDR3 runs to 15 residues. The CDR3 reads CASSQDLRRKTEAFF. CDR3 nucleotides: TGCGCCAGCAGCCAAGATCTGAGGAGGAAGACTGAAGCTTTCTTT.